The sequence of this T cell receptor (beta chain) was determined in a study of shared clonotypes between healthy human individuals. The CDR3 has 12 residues. Looked up from germline, CDR1 is SGHRS and CDR2 is YFSETQ. With 2 bases removed from V and 7 bases from J, the gap between germline ends came to 8 bases. Sequenced by immunoSEQ multiplex PCR; TCRdb stores in-frame clones only, minus some. The sample lists some 1.1 million clones; around three quarters were seen once. The sample was memory CD4+ T cells from PBMCs. Regarding subset: CD45RA-negative fraction. The TCR originated in a man between 18 and 29 years old in good health. Some clones in this sample may be carry-over from other donors' samples. The chain has TRBV5-1 and TRBJ2-3; a possible D gene is TRBD1 (5 bases). CDR3: CASSLGVYTQYF. The CDR3 nucleotides read TGCGCCAGCAGCTTAGGGGTGTATACGCAGTATTTT.